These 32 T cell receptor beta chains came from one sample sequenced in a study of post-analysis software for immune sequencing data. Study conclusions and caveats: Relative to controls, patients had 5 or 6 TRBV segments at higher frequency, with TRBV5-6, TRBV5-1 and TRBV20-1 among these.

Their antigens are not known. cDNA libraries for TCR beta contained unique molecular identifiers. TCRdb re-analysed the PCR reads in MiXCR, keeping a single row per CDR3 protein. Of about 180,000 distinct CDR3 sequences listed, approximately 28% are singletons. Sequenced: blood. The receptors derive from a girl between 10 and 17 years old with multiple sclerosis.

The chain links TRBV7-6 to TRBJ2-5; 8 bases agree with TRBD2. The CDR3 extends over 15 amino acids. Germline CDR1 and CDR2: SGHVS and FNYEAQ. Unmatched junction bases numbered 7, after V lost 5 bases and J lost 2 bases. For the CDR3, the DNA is TGTGCCAGCAGCACTAGCGGAATCGGACAAGAGACCCAGTACTTC. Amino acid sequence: CASSTSGIGQETQYF.

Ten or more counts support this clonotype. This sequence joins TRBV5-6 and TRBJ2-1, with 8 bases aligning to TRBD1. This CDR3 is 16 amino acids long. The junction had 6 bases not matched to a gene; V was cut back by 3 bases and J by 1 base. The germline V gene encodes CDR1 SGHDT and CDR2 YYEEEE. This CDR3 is CASSWGTGSSYNEQFF. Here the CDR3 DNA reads TGTGCCAGCAGCTGGGGGACAGGTAGTTCCTACAATGAGCAGTTCTTC.

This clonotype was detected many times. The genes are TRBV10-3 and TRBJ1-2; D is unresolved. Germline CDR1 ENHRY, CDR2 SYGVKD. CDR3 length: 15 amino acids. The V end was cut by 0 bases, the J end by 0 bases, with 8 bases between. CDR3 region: CAISESGEANYGYTF. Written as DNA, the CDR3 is TGTGCCATCAGTGAGTCTGGGGAGGCTAACTATGGCTACACCTTC.

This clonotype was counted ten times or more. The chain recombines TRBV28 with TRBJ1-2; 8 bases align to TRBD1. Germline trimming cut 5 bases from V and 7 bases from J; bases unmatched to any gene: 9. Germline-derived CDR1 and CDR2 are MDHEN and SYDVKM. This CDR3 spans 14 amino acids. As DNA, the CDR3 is TGTGCCAGCAGTCTAACGGACAGGGTAGCTGGCTACACCTTC. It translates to CASSLTDRVAGYTF.

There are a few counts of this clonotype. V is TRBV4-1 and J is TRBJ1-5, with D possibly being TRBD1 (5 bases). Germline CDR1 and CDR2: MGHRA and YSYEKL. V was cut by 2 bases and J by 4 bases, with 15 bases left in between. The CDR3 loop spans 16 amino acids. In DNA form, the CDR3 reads TGCGCCAGCAGCCAAATGCGGGGGTCGCTAAATCAGCCCCAGCATTTT. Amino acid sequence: CASSQMRGSLNQPQHF.

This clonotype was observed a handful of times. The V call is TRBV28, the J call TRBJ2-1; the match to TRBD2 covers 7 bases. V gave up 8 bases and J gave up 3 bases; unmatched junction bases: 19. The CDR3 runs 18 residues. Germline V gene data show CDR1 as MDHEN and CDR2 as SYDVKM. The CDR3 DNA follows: TGTGCCAGCCTGACCAGGATCGGGGATCAGCGGGACTACAATGAGCAGTTCTTC. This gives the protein CASLTRIGDQRDYNEQFF. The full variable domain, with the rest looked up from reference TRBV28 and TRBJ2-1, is DVKVTQSSRYLVKRTGEKVFLECVQDMDHENMFWYRQDPGLGLRLIYFSYDVKMKEKGDIPEGYSVSREKKERFSLILESASTNQTSMYLCASLTRIGDQRDYNEQFFGPGTRLTVL.

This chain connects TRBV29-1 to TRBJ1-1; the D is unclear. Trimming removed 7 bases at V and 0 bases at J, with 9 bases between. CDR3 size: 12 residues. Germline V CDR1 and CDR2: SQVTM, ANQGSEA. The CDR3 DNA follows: TGCAGCGCTGAGGGAATGAACACTGAAGCTTTCTTT. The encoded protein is CSAEGMNTEAFF.

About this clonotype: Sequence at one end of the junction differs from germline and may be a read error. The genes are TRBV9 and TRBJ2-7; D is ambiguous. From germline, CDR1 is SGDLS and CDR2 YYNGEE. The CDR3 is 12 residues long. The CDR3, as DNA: TGTGCCAACAGCGCCGACTCCTACGAGCAGTACTTC. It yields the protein CANSADSYEQYF.

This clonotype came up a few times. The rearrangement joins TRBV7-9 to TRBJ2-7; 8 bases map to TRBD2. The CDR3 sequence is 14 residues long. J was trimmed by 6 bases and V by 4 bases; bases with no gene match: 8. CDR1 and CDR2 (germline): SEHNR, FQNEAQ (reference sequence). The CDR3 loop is CASSSPGGMSEQYF. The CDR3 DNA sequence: TGTGCCAGCAGCTCCCCGGGGGGGATGAGCGAGCAGTACTTC.

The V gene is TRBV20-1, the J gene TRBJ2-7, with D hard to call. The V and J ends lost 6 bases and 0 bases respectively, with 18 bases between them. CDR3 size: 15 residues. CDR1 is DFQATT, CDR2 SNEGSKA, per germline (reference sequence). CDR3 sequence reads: CSAPEMTRVSYEQYF. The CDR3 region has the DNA TGCAGTGCCCCAGAGATGACTCGCGTCTCCTACGAGCAGTACTTC.

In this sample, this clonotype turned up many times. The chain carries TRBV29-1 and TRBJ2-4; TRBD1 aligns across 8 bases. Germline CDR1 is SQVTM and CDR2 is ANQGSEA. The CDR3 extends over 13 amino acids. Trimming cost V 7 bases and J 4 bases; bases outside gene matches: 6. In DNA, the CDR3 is TGCAGCGCTGGGACAGGAGGAAAAAACATTCAGTACTTC. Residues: CSAGTGGKNIQYF.

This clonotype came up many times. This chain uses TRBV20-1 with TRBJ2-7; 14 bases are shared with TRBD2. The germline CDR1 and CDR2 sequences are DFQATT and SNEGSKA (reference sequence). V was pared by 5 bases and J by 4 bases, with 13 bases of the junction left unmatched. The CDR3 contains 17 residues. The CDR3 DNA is TGCAGTGCTCTACGGACTAGCGGGAGGCCCTCCTCTTACGAGCAGTACTTC. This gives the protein CSALRTSGRPSSYEQYF.

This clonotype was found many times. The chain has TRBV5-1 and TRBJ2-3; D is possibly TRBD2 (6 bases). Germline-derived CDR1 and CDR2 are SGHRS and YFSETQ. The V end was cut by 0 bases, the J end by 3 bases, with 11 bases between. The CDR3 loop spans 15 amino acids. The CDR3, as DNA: TGCGCCAGCAGCTTGGCGGGAGTCGGGACAGATACGCAGTATTTT. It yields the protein CASSLAGVGTDTQYF.

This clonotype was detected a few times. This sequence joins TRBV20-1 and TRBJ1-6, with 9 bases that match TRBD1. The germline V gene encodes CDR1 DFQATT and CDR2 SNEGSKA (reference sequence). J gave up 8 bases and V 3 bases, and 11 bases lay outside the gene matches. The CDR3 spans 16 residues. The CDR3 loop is CSARSATQGADSPLHF. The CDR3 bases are TGCAGTGCTAGGTCCGCCACACAGGGGGCGGATTCACCCCTCCACTTT.

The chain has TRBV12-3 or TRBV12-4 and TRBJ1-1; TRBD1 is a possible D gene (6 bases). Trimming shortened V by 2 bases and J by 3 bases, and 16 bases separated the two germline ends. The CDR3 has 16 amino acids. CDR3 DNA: TGTGCCAGCAGTTTAAAGGGGGGAGGCTGGGACACTGAAGCTTTCTTT. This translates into CASSLKGGGWDTEAFF.

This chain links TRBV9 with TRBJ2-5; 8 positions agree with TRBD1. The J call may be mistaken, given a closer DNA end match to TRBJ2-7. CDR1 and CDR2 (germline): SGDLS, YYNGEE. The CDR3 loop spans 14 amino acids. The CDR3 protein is CASSATGDVYEQYF. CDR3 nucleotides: TGTGCCAGCAGCGCGACAGGGGACGTCTACGAGCAGTACTTC.

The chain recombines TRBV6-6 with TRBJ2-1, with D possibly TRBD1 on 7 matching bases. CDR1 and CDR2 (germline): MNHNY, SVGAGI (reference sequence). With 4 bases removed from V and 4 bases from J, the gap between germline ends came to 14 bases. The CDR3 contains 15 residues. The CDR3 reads CASSLQGGPYNEQFF. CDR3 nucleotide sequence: TGTGCCAGCAGTTTGCAGGGGGGCCCTTACAATGAGCAGTTCTTC.

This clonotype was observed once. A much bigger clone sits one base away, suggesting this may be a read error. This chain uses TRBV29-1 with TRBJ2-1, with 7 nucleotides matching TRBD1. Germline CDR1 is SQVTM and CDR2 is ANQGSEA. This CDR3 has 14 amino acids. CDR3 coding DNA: TGCAACGTTGAAACTAGGGACAGCATGTATGAGCAGTTCTTC. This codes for CNVETRDSMYEQFF.

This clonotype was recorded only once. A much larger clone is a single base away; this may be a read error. The DNA of the CDR3 is TGTGCCAGCAGCTTCTTAGGCTACAAGCAGTACTTC. It encodes CASSFLGYKQYF. The chain carries TRBV28 and TRBJ2-7; D is uncertain. Germline V lookup: CDR1 MDHEN, CDR2 SYDVKM. This CDR3 spans 12 amino acids. The full variable domain, completed using reference TRBV28 and TRBJ2-7, is DVKVTQSSRYLVKRTGEKVFLECVQDMDHENMFWYRQDPGLGLRLIYFSYDVKMKEKGDIPEGYSVSREKKERFSLILESASTNQTSMYLCASSFLGYKQYFGPGTRLTVT.

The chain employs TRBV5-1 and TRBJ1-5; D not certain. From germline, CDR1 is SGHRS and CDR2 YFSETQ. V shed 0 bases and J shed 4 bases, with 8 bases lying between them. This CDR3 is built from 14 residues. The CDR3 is CASSLDKRNQPQHF. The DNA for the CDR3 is TGCGCCAGCAGCTTGGACAAGCGGAATCAGCCCCAGCATTTT.

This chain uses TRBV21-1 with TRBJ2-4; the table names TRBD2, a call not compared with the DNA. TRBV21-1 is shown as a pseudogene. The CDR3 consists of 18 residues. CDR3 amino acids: CASSPPKGANWAKNIQYF. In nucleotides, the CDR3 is TGTGCCAGCAGCCCACCAAAGGGAGCTAACTGGGCCAAAAACATTCAGTACTTC.

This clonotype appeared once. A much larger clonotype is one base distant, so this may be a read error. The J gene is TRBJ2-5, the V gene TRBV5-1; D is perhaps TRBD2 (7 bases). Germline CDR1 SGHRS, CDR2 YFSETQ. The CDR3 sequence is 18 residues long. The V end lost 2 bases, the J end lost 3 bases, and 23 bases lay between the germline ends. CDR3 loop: CASSFAGAVAGKKETQYF. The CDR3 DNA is TGCGCCAGCAGCTTCGCGGGGGCGGTGGCGGGGAAGAAAGAGACCCAGTACTTC.

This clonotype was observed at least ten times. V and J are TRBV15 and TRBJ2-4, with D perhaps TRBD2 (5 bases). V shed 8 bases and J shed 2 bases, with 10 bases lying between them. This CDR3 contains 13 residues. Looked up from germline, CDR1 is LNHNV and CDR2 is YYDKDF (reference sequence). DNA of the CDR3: TGTGCCACCGAACCTAGCCCCAAAAACATTCAGTACTTC. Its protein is CATEPSPKNIQYF.

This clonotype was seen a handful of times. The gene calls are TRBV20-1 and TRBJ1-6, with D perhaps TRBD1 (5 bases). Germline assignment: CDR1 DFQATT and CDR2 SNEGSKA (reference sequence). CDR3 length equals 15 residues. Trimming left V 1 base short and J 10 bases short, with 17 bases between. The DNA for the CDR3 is TGCAGTGCTAGAGCCGGCCGGTCTCGGGGGTCACCCCTCCACTTT. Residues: CSARAGRSRGSPLHF.

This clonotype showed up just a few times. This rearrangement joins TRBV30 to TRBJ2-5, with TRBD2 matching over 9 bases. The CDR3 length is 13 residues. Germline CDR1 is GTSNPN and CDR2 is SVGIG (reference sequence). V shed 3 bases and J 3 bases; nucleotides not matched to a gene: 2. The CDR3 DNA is TGTGCCTGGAGGGCTAGCGGGGAAGAGACCCAGTACTTC. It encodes CAWRASGEETQYF.

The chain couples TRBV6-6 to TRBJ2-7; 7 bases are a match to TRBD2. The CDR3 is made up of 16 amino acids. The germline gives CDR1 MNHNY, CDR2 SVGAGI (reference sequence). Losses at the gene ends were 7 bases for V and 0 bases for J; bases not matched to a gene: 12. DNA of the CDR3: TGTGCCAGCACCTCTGCTTACGGCGGGAGCTCCTACGAGCAGTACTTC. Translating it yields CASTSAYGGSSYEQYF.

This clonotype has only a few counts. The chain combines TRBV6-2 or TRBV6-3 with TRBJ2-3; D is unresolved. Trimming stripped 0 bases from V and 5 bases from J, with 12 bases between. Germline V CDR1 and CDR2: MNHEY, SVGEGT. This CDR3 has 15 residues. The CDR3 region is CASSYSGYNKDTQYF. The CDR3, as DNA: TGTGCCAGCAGTTACTCGGGATATAATAAAGATACGCAGTATTTT.

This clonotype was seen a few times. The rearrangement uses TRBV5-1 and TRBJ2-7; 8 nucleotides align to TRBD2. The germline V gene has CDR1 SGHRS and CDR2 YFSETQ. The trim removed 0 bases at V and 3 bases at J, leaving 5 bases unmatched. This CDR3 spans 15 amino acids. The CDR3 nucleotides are TGCGCCAGCAGCTTGGAGTTAGCGGGAAACTACGAGCAGTACTTC. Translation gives CASSLELAGNYEQYF.

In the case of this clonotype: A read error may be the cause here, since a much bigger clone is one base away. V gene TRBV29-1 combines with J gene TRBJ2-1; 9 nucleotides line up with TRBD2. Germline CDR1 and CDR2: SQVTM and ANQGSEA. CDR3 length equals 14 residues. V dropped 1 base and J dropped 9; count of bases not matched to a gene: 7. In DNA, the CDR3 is TGCAGCGTTGAAGGGGGTAGCGGGAGCGCTGAGCAGTTCTTC. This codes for CSVEGGSGSAEQFF.

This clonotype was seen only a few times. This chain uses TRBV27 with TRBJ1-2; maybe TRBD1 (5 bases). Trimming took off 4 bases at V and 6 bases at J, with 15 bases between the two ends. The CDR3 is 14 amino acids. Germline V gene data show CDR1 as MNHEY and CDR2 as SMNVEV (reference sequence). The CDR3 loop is CASSSPGLENGYTF. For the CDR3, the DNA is TGTGCCAGCAGTTCGCCGGGGCTCGAGAATGGCTACACCTTC.

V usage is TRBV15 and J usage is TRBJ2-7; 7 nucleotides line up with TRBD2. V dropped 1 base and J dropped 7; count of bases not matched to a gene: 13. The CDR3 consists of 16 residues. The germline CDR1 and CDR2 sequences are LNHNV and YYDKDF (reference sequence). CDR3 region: CATSRVSGIGSNEQYF. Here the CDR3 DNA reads TGTGCCACCAGCAGAGTAAGCGGGATAGGATCCAATGAGCAGTACTTC.

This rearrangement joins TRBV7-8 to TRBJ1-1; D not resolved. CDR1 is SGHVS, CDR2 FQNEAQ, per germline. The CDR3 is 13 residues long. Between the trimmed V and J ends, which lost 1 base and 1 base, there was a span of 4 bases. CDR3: CASSLESNTEAFF. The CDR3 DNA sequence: TGTGCCAGCAGCTTAGAGTCGAACACTGAAGCTTTCTTT.